This passage covers 14 T cell receptor beta chains from one sample sequenced in a study of cytomegalovirus exposure and HLA in healthy donors. PCR primers comprised 60 Vbeta and 13 Jbeta primers. Assay: immunoSEQ multiplex PCR; the TCRdb copy retains only in-frame clones and omits some. The sample carries about 160,000 clones, around four fifths recorded once. Material for sequencing was PBMCs. The source of these receptors is a man aged 25 to 45 in good health and CMV-seronegative.

The chain links TRBV7-8 to TRBJ2-7; 8 nucleotides align to TRBD1. CDR1 is SGHVS, CDR2 FQNEAQ, per germline. Germline trimming cut 4 bases from V and 3 bases from J; bases unmatched to any gene: 5. There are 14 residues in the CDR3. CDR3 sequence: CASSSTGTGYEQYF. The DNA of the CDR3 is TGTGCCAGCAGCTCTACCGGGACAGGCTACGAGCAGTACTTC.

The chain uses TRBV5-1 and TRBJ1-6, with D perhaps TRBD1 (5 bases). This CDR3 comprises 15 residues. Looked up from germline, CDR1 is SGHRS and CDR2 is YFSETQ. V lost 4 bases and J 9 bases, leaving 17 bases between the germline ends. Written as DNA, the CDR3 is TGCGCCAGCAGCCTGGGGGTAGGGGATAGTTCACCCCTCCACTTT. Translating it yields CASSLGVGDSSPLHF.

The V gene is TRBV4-1, the J gene TRBJ1-3; a possible D gene is TRBD1 (5 bases). CDR3 size: 15 residues. Germline CDR1 reads MGHRA; CDR2 reads YSYEKL. V was cut by 3 bases and J by 0 bases, with 9 bases left in between. CDR3 in amino acids: CASSQRDGSGNTIYF. Here the CDR3 DNA reads TGCGCCAGCAGCCAGCGGGACGGCTCTGGAAACACCATATATTTT.

This clone occurred a few times. This chain joins TRBV29-1 and TRBJ2-7, with TRBD1 matching over 8 bases. V gave up 2 bases and J gave up 2 bases; unmatched junction bases: 8. CDR1 and CDR2 (germline): SQVTM, ANQGSEA. This CDR3 spans 15 amino acids. The CDR3 region is CSVELGTGLTYEQYF. CDR3 nucleotide sequence: TGCAGCGTTGAACTTGGGACAGGACTTACCTACGAGCAGTACTTC.

As to this clone: Other DNA sequences in the sample encode the same CDR3. The chain combines TRBV7-2 with TRBJ2-3, with D possibly being TRBD1 (5 bases). In germline, CDR1 is SGHTA, CDR2 FQGNSA. CDR3 length: 14 residues. The V gene lost 4 bases and the J gene lost 6 bases, with 14 bases spanning the gap. The CDR3 region has the DNA TGTGCCAGCAGCTCACAGGTCCGTGGGGATACGCAGTATTTT. Amino acids: CASSSQVRGDTQYF.

V and J are TRBV5-5 and TRBJ2-7; 8 bases fit TRBD2. Trimming cost V 4 bases and J 3 bases; bases outside gene matches: 9. This CDR3 is built from 15 residues. Germline CDR1 and CDR2: SGHKS and YYEKEE (reference sequence). Here the CDR3 reads CASSPGGGRDYEQYF. DNA for the CDR3: TGTGCCAGCAGCCCCGGCGGGGGGCGAGACTACGAGCAGTACTTC.

V usage is TRBV6-7 and J usage is TRBJ1-4; D possibly corresponds to TRBD1 (6 bases). TRBV6-7 is recorded as an ORF, its role being uncertain. This CDR3 is 15 amino acids long. Trimming stripped 6 bases from V and 8 bases from J, with 19 bases between. CDR3 sequence reads: CASSRPRDNREKLFF. Written as DNA, the CDR3 is TGTGCCAGCAGCCGCCCCAGGGACAATAGGGAAAAACTGTTTTTT.

The rearrangement joins TRBV5-1 to TRBJ2-5, with TRBD2 identical over 12 bases. Looked up from germline, CDR1 is SGHRS and CDR2 is YFSETQ. The V and J ends lost 2 bases and 5 bases, in that order; junction bases with no gene match: 7. This CDR3 has 16 residues. The CDR3 here is CASSFLAGGPEETQYF. The DNA of the CDR3 is TGCGCCAGCAGCTTTCTAGCGGGAGGGCCCGAGGAGACCCAGTACTTC.

This chain links TRBV11-2 with TRBJ2-3, with 10 positions matching TRBD2. This CDR3 is 19 amino acids long. Trimming at V came to 5 bases and at J to 0 bases, leaving 14 bases not matched to a gene. Germline CDR1 SGHAT, CDR2 FQNNGV. CDR3 sequence reads: CASSGGGLAGEPSTDTQYF. In DNA, the CDR3 is TGTGCCAGCAGCGGAGGAGGGCTAGCGGGGGAACCGAGCACAGATACGCAGTATTTT.

The J gene is TRBJ2-7, the V gene TRBV27; D call uncertain. The CDR3 runs to 13 residues. Germline assignment: CDR1 MNHEY and CDR2 SMNVEV (reference sequence). The V and J ends lost 5 bases and 2 bases respectively, with 10 bases between them. This CDR3 reads CASSAPEPYEQYF. The CDR3 coding sequence is TGTGCCAGCAGTGCCCCTGAGCCCTACGAGCAGTACTTC.

The CDR3 DNA reads TGTGCCAGCTCACCACTACGGGGGGACGGTGAAGCTTTCTTT. Protein sequence: CASSPLRGDGEAFF. The rearrangement links TRBV18 to TRBJ1-1, with D possibly matching TRBD1 (5 bases). The CDR3 is 14 amino acids. Germline V gives CDR1 KGHSH, CDR2 LQKENI. V dropped 1 base and J dropped 7 bases, with 13 bases sitting between them.

This chain connects TRBV15 to TRBJ1-1, with D possibly matching TRBD1 (5 bases). CDR3 length: 17 amino acids. V lost 0 bases and J 3 bases, leaving 17 bases between the germline ends. Germline V gene lookup returns CDR1 LNHNV and CDR2 YYDKDF (reference sequence). The CDR3 DNA is TGTGCCACCAGCAGAGATATGGGGGGGAAGAGGGACACTGAAGCTTTCTTT. Translating it yields CATSRDMGGKRDTEAFF.

The chain uses TRBV4-2 and TRBJ2-1; 13 bases map to TRBD2. CDR1 is LGHNA, CDR2 YNFKEQ, per germline. The CDR3 runs to 15 residues. The V and J ends lost 4 bases and 8 bases, in that order; junction bases with no gene match: 5. The CDR3 here is CASSPGLAGVDEQFF. The CDR3 nucleotides are TGTGCCAGCAGCCCCGGACTAGCGGGAGTGGATGAGCAGTTCTTC.

The chain has TRBV6-5 and TRBJ2-7, with D possibly being TRBD1 (5 bases). From germline, CDR1 is MNHEY and CDR2 SVGAGI. Trimming took 5 bases from V and 2 from J, leaving 10 bases between them. There are 13 residues in the CDR3. The CDR3 is CASSATGTYEQYF. The CDR3 nucleotides read TGTGCCAGCAGTGCTACAGGTACCTACGAGCAGTACTTC.